Below, 4 T cell receptor beta chains from the same sample are listed, as sequenced in a study of early T cells in non-severe SARS-CoV-2 infection. TCRdb used MiXCR to reprocess the 5' RACE reads, holding one entry per CDR3 protein. The table lists tens of thousands of distinct CDR3 sequences, roughly a tenth of them singletons, with around 6.3% in the top ten. The specimen sequenced was whole blood. The receptors here all came from an adult who was a healthcare worker with PCR-confirmed SARS-CoV-2 infection or an uninfected control (not recorded which).

Only a few counts were recorded for this clonotype. The chain recombines TRBV29-1 with TRBJ2-5; weak D call: TRBD1 (5 bases). V was shortened by 7 bases and J by 7 bases, with 22 bases between the two germline ends. Germline lookup yields CDR1 SQVTM and CDR2 ANQGSEA. This CDR3 contains 14 residues. The CDR3 spells CSAPPPQGPGTQYF. CDR3 sequence (DNA): TGCAGCGCCCCCCCCCCGCAGGGCCCAGGGACCCAGTACTTC. The full variable domain, with the rest looked up from reference TRBV29-1 and TRBJ2-5, is SAVISQKPSRDICQRGTSLTIQCQVDSQVTMMFWYRQQPGQSLTLIATANQGSEATYESGFVIDKFPISRPNLTFSTLTVSNMSPEDSSIYLCSAPPPQGPGTQYFGPGTRLLVL.

V usage is TRBV6-1 and J usage is TRBJ1-4, with D uncertain. Germline loops: CDR1 MNHNS, CDR2 SASEGT. The length of the CDR3 is 15 residues. The germline V and J ends were trimmed by 2 bases and 9 bases, with 16 bases remaining between them. CDR3 residues: CASSETGSPSKKLFF. The CDR3 coding sequence is TGTGCCAGCAGTGAAACCGGCAGTCCAAGCAAAAAACTGTTTTTT.

This clonotype was counted only a few times. The rearrangement joins TRBV25-1 to TRBJ2-7; TRBD1 or TRBD2 may be the D gene (5 bases each). V dropped 4 bases and J dropped 0 bases, with 13 bases sitting between them. This CDR3 comprises 15 residues. Germline V CDR1 and CDR2: MGHDK, SYGVNS. In nucleotides, the CDR3 is TGTGCCAGCAGTGCGTACCTCGGGGCCTCCTACGAGCAGTACTTC. It translates to CASSAYLGASYEQYF.

This clonotype has a handful of counts. The chain uses TRBV2 and TRBJ2-3, with 8 bases fitting TRBD2. The CDR3 extends over 15 amino acids. Germline V gene lookup returns CDR1 SNHLY and CDR2 FYNNEI. The V gene end was trimmed by 4 bases and the J gene end by 2 bases; junction bases not matched to a gene: 5. DNA of the CDR3: TGTGCCAGCAGTGGAGTAGCGGGAACCACAGATACGCAGTATTTT. It specifies CASSGVAGTTDTQYF.